These 16 T cell receptor beta chains were sequenced from one sample in a study of T cell responses to AZD1222 COVID-19 vaccine. Profiled with immunoSEQ multiplex PCR; TCRdb holds only in-frame clones, not every one. Altogether 100,000 to 130,000 clones are present, 87% being singletons, with the ten largest covering 3.5% to 5%. Source: peripheral blood, taken on day 0 of AZD1222 vaccination. These receptors were obtained from an adult in good health.

The chain combines TRBV28 with TRBJ1-3, with D perhaps matching TRBD1 (5 bases). Trimming removed 5 bases from V and 4 bases from J, with 15 bases in between. The CDR3 runs 15 residues. Germline-derived CDR1 and CDR2 are MDHEN and SYDVKM. The CDR3 coding sequence is TGTGCCAGCAGTCCGGGACGGGGAAAGGGAAACACCATATATTTT. Its translation is CASSPGRGKGNTIYF.

V is TRBV4-1 and J is TRBJ1-1; D gene unclear. Germline V gene sequence: CDR1 MGHRA, CDR2 YSYEKL. Trimming pared 10 bases from V and 7 bases from J, leaving 19 bases between. The CDR3 spans 13 residues. Written as DNA, the CDR3 is TGCGCCATCTCCCCAGGCCCATCTGGTGAAGCTTTCTTT. Amino acid sequence: CAISPGPSGEAFF.

The table lists this clone with a count of one. J is TRBJ2-7 and V is TRBV28; weak D call: TRBD1 (6 bases). Germline values: CDR1 MDHEN, CDR2 SYDVKM. The CDR3 loop spans 15 amino acids. With 6 bases removed from V and 0 bases from J, the gap between germline ends came to 15 bases. CDR3 in amino acids: CASRRRQVHSYEQYF. CDR3 bases: TGTGCCAGCAGACGCCGACAGGTCCACTCCTACGAGCAGTACTTC.

This chain uses TRBV2 with TRBJ2-1; the D is unclear. V lost 6 bases and J lost 4, with 13 bases in between. The CDR3 runs to 14 residues. From germline, CDR1 is SNHLY and CDR2 FYNNEI. The CDR3 is CASSGTNRYNEQFF. The CDR3 DNA reads as TGTGCCAGCAGCGGAACTAATCGTTACAATGAGCAGTTCTTC.

As for this clone: A junction boundary mismatches the germline segment, possibly from a read error. The chain is built from TRBV6-5 and TRBJ1-3, with unresolved D. The CDR3 has 13 amino acids. Germline values: CDR1 MNHEY, CDR2 SVGAGI. The CDR3 protein is CASNYSTGNTIYF. The CDR3 DNA sequence: TGTGCCAGCAATTACTCGACAGGAAACACCATATATTTT.

The gene calls are TRBV7-2 and TRBJ2-7; TRBD2 agrees at 9 bases. This CDR3 is built from 15 residues. V gave up 0 bases and J gave up 6 bases; unmatched junction bases: 6. Germline CDR1 and CDR2: SGHTA and FQGNSA. CDR3 residues: CASSLASGRSLEQYF. The CDR3 region has the DNA TGTGCCAGCAGCTTAGCTAGCGGGAGATCTCTCGAGCAGTACTTC. The full variable domain, with the rest looked up from reference TRBV7-2 and TRBJ2-7, is GAGVSQSPSNKVTEKGKDVELRCDPISGHTALYWYRQSLGQGLEFLIYFQGNSAPDKSGLPSDRFSAERTGGSVSTLTIQRTQQEDSAVYLCASSLASGRSLEQYFGPGTRLTVT.

The chain joins TRBV5-8 to TRBJ2-7; D is possibly TRBD1 or TRBD2 (5 bases each). V gave up 0 bases and J gave up 0 bases, with 7 bases separating them. The germline V gene has CDR1 SGHTS and CDR2 YDEGEE. The CDR3 length is 14 residues. CDR3 nucleotides: TGTGCCAGCAGCTTGGGGGGGAGCTCCTACGAGCAGTACTTC. Translation gives CASSLGGSSYEQYF.

In the case of this clone: Additional DNA sequences in this sample encode the identical CDR3. The V gene is TRBV7-2, the J gene TRBJ1-5; D is undetermined. V shed 4 bases and J shed 2 bases, with 6 bases lying between them. Per germline, CDR1 SGHTA and CDR2 FQGNSA. The CDR3 sequence is 13 residues long. The CDR3 here is CASSYRGNQPQHF. In nucleotides, the CDR3 is TGTGCCAGCAGCTACAGAGGCAATCAGCCCCAGCATTTT.

The V call is TRBV6-1, the J call TRBJ1-5; no clear D. This CDR3 comprises 16 residues. V gave up 4 bases and J gave up 2 bases, with 15 bases separating them. Germline CDR1 reads MNHNS; CDR2 reads SASEGT. DNA of the CDR3: TGTGCCAGCAGTGCGTTTAATCGGGGAGGCAATCAGCCCCAGCATTTT. This translates into CASSAFNRGGNQPQHF.

This chain uses TRBV9 with TRBJ1-3, with 9 nucleotides matching TRBD1. The CDR3 covers 15 residues. V lost 4 bases and J lost 0; bases outside the gene matches: 2. The germline V gene has CDR1 SGDLS and CDR2 YYNGEE. The CDR3, as DNA: TGTGCCAGCAGCCTGGGACAGGGCTCTGGAAACACCATATATTTT. Amino acid sequence: CASSLGQGSGNTIYF.

V is TRBV4-3 and J is TRBJ1-2; D gene uncertain. The CDR3 runs 16 residues. CDR1 is LGHNA and CDR2 is YSLEER in the germline V gene. V was pared by 1 base and J by 6 bases, with 18 bases between. The CDR3 DNA is TGCGCCAGCAGCCAAGGGGAGTGGGGTTCGGTGGATGGCTACACCTTC. It yields the protein CASSQGEWGSVDGYTF.

The chain joins TRBV5-4 to TRBJ1-1, with D possibly matching TRBD1 (5 bases). In germline, CDR1 is SGHNT, CDR2 YYREEE (reference sequence). The CDR3 consists of 16 residues. V lost 4 bases and J 1 base, leaving 17 bases between the germline ends. The DNA for the CDR3 is TGTGCCAGCAGCCCCGCCGGGACCGCGGGGAACACTGAAGCTTTCTTT. This codes for CASSPAGTAGNTEAFF. The whole variable domain, filled in from reference TRBV5-4 and TRBJ1-1, reads ETGVTQSPTHLIKTRGQQVTLRCSSQSGHNTVSWYQQALGQGPQFIFQYYREEENGRGNFPPRFSGLQFPNYSSELNVNALELDDSALYLCASSPAGTAGNTEAFFGQGTRLTVV.

J is TRBJ2-5 and V is TRBV18, with D unclear. Germline CDR1 and CDR2: KGHSH and LQKENI. Trimming cost V 3 bases and J 2 bases, with 10 bases left between them. There are 14 residues in the CDR3. As DNA, the CDR3 is TGTGCCAGCTCACCGCGGAGCCAACAAGAGACCCAGTACTTC. Residues: CASSPRSQQETQYF.

The V gene is TRBV27, the J gene TRBJ2-2, with 9 bases fitting TRBD1. Per the germline V gene, CDR1 is MNHEY and CDR2 is SMNVEV (reference sequence). There are 14 residues in the CDR3. Trimming at V came to 5 bases and at J to 6 bases, leaving 4 bases not matched to a gene. The CDR3 loop is CASSHRGLAGELFF. CDR3 in DNA: TGTGCCAGCAGTCACAGGGGGCTGGCCGGGGAGCTGTTTTTT.

This chain joins TRBV5-1 and TRBJ2-1; D uncertain. CDR3 length equals 13 residues. V lost 0 bases, J lost 5 bases, and 6 bases lay in between. The germline gives CDR1 SGHRS, CDR2 YFSETQ. CDR3 nucleotide sequence: TGCGCCAGCAGCTTGGACCTCGACAATGAGCAGTTCTTC. Translation: CASSLDLDNEQFF.

The rearrangement joins TRBV29-1 to TRBJ1-2; no definite D call. V lost 3 bases and J lost 2, with 10 bases in between. The CDR3 length is 13 residues. Germline-derived CDR1 and CDR2 are SQVTM and ANQGSEA. CDR3: CSVDSTNNYGYTF. Here the CDR3 DNA reads TGCAGCGTTGACTCGACAAACAACTATGGCTACACCTTC.